This TCR beta chain was identified in a study of CD8+CD57+ T cells in acquired aplastic anemia (dated by TCRdb to 2016 to 2019). For context, the study as a whole: DNA extracted from sorted CD4+ and CD8+ cells had a mean of approximately 3 ug, with a range of about 0.19 to 30 ug. For healthy donor samples, the average read count was about 9.9 million for CD4+ cells and roughly 11 million for CD8+ cells. The study at large found these results: No significant difference in CD8+ Simpson's diversity was found between patients and healthy controls (P=0.060). Although 25 to 30 CD8+ CDR3 sequences were shared by patients and controls, these sequences appeared highly expressed in patients and within the immunodominant clones of patients.

V and J are trimmed by 6 bases and 9 bases, and the gene matches miss 10 bases of the junction. Taken from the germline V gene, the CDR1 and CDR2 loops are MGHDK and SYGVNS. Counted from cysteine to phenylalanine, this CDR3 has 15 amino acids. The entry retains the CDR3 DNA only, 45 bases that are in frame from base 1. Notes on this clonotype: Its target antigen remains unknown. Base qualities are not at hand, and no much larger clone is one base apart.

Profiling of TCR beta VDJ combinations and CDR3 sequences used genomic DNA as the template. An Illumina HiSeq 2000 was the platform used for TCR repertoire sequencing. Regarding the original processing steps: Repertoires were assessed using TRBV/TRBJ rearrangement plots, CDR3 size and DJ length profiles, and Simpson's diversity index. Whichever DNA sequence was most abundant in the deep sequencing data was defined as the immunodominant clone. CDR3 amino acid sequences were screened for sharing across subjects and compared with published repertoires and the VDJdb database. Using fastp at Q25 and MiXCR, TCRdb reprocessed the public reads and kept productive beta chains. Identical CDR3 protein sequences are pooled into one entry, listed with their most common genes and DNA. The V and J calls, along with clone size, are taken from TCRdb and not from the paper's own processing. The sample table shows 98,000 or so distinct CDR3 sequences, and under 60% are seen once. The ten most abundant clones make up around a third of the sample.

TCR repertoires of sorted CD4+ and CD8+ blood T cells from severe aplastic anemia patients and healthy subjects were deep-sequenced in the study. Ficoll-Paque density gradient centrifugation was used to isolate peripheral blood mononuclear cells. Before DNA was extracted, CD4+ and CD8+ T cells were sorted using either FACS or magnetic beads. The chain is assembled from TRBV25-1 and TRBJ1-6, with 8 bases in between that match TRBD1. The sequence derives from a human donor in good health, serving as a control. The sequenced material came from sorted CD4+, CD8+, or CD8+CD57+ T cells (not recorded which) from PBMCs. The nucleotide sequence is TGTGCCAGCAGCGCGGGACAGGATGTTCGTTCACCCCTCCACTTT. Translated, this gives CASSAGQDVRSPLHF.